This TCR beta chain was captured in a study of shared clonotypes between healthy human individuals. TCRdb's copy holds only in-frame clones and misses some; the assay was immunoSEQ multiplex PCR. The repertoire consists of about 110,000 clones, with about 71% occurring once and the leading ten covering approximately 24%. The CDR3 runs 15 residues. Per the germline V gene, CDR1 is LNHDA and CDR2 is SQIVND (reference sequence). Trimming took off 5 bases at V and 8 bases at J, with 21 bases between the two ends. The V gene is TRBV19, the J gene TRBJ1-2, with D perhaps TRBD1 (6 bases). Sequenced sample: memory CD8+ T cells sorted from blood. The subset is: CD45RO+ cells pooled with CCR7-negative TemRA cells. This TCR derives from a woman in her twenties or thirties in good health. For the CDR3, the DNA is TGTGCCAGTAGTGTCACCGGGACAACAGGAGAAGGCTACACCTTC. It encodes CASSVTGTTGEGYTF.